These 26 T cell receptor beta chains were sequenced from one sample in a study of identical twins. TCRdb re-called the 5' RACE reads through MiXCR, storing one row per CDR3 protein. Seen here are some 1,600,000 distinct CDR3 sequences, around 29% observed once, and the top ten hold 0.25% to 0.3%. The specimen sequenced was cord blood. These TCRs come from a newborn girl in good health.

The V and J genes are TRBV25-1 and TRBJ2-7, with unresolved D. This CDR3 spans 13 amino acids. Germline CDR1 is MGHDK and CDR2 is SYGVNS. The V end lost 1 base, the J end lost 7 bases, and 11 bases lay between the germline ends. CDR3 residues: CASSEWTHNEQYF. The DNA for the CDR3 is TGTGCCAGCAGTGAATGGACGCACAATGAGCAGTACTTC.

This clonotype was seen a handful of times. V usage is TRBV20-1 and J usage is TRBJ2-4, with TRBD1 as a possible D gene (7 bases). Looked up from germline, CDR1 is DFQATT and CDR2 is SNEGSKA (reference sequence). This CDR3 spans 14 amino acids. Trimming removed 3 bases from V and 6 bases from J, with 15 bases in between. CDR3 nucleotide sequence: TGCAGTGCTAGTCGGGGGACAGCGCTAAACATTCAGTACTTC. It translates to CSASRGTALNIQYF.

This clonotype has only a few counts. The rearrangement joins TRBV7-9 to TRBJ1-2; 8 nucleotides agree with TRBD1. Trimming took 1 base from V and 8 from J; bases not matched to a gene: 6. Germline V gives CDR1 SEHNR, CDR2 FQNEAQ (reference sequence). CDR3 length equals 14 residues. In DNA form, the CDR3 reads TGTGCCAGCAGCTTAGAGGACAGGGTGAGCGGCTACACCTTC. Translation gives CASSLEDRVSGYTF.

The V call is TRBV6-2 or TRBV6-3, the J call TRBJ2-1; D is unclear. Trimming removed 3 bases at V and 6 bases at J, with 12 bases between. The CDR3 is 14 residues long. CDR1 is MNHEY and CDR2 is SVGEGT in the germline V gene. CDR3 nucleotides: TGTGCCAGCAGTTATGGCTTCCTGCGCAATGAGCAGTTCTTC. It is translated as CASSYGFLRNEQFF.

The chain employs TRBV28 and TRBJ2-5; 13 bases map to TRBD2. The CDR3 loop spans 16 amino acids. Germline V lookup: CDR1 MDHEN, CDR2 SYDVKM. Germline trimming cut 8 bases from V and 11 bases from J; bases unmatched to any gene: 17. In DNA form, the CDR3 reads TGTGCCAGCTCTCTTGTCACTAGCGGGAGGGTGAATGAGCAGTACTTC. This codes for CASSLVTSGRVNEQYF. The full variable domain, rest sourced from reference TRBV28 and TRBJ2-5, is DVKVTQSSRYLVKRTGEKVFLECVQDMDHENMFWYRQDPGLGLRLIYFSYDVKMKEKGDIPEGYSVSREKKERFSLILESASTNQTSMYLCASSLVTSGRVNEQYFGPGTRLLVL.

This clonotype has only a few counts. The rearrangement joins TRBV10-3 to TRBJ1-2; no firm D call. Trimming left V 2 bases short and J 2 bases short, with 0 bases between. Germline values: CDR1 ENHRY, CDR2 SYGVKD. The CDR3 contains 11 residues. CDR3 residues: CAISENYGYTF. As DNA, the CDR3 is TGTGCCATCAGTGAGAACTATGGCTACACCTTC.

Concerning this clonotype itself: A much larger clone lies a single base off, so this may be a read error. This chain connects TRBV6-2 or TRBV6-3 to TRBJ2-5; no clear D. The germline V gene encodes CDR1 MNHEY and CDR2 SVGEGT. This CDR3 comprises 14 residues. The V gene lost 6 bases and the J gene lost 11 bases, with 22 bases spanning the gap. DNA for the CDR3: TGTGCCAGCAGCCCTCCTTCCGCATACAATGAGCAGTACTTC. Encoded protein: CASSPPSAYNEQYF.

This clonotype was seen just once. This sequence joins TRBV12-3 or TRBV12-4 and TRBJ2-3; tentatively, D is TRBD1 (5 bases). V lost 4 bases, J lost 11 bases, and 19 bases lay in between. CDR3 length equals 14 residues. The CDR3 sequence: CASSWGRRTDVQYF. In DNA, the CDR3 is TGTGCCAGCAGTTGGGGCAGAAGAACAGATGTGCAGTATTTT.

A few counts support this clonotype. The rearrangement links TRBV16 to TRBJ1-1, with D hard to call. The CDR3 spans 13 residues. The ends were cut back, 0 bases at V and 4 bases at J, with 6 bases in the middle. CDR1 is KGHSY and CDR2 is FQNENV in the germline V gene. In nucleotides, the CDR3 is TGTGCCAGCAGCCAATCAGGAGGCACTGAAGCTTTCTTT. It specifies CASSQSGGTEAFF.

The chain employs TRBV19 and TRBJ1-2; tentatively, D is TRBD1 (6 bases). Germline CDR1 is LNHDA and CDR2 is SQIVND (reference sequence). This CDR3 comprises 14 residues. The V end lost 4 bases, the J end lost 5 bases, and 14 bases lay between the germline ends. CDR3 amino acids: CASSTSRGLYGYTF. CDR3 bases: TGTGCCAGTAGTACCTCCAGGGGACTTTATGGCTACACCTTC.

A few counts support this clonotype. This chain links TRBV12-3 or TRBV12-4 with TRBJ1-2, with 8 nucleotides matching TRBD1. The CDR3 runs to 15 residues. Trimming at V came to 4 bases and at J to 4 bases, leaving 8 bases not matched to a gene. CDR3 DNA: TGTGCCAGCAGTTCTGCAGGGGGCCTCCTCTATGGCTACACCTTC. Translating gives CASSSAGGLLYGYTF.

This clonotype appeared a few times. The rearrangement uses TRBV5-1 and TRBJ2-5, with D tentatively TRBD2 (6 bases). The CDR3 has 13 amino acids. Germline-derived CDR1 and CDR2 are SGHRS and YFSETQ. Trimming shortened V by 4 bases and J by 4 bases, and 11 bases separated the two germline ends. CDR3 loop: CASSISSVETQYF. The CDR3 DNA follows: TGCGCCAGCAGCATCTCTAGCGTAGAGACCCAGTACTTC. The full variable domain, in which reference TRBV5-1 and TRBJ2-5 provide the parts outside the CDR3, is KAGVTQTPRYLIKTRGQQVTLSCSPISGHRSVSWYQQTPGQGLQFLFEYFSETQRNKGNFPGRFSGRQFSNSRSEMNVSTLELGDSALYLCASSISSVETQYFGPGTRLLVL.

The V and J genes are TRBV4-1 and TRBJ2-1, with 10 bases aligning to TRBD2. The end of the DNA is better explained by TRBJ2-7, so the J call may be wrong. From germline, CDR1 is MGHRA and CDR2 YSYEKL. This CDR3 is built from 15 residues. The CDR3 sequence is CASSHGLAAYNEQYF. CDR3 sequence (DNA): TGCGCCAGCAGCCACGGACTAGCGGCCTACAATGAGCAGTACTTC.

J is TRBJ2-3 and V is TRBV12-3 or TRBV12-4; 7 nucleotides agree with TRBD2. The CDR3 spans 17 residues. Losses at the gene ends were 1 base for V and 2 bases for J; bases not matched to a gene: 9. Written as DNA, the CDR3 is TGTGCCAGCAGTTTAGGATGGACTAGGCGGCACACAGATACGCAGTATTTT. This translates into CASSLGWTRRHTDTQYF.

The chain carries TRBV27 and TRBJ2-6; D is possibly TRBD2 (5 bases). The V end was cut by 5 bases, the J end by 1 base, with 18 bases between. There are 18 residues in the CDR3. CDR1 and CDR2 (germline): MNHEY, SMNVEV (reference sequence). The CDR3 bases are TGTGCCAGCAGTCTTGCTCCCGTGGGGAGTTCTGGGGCCAACGTCCTGACTTTC. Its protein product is CASSLAPVGSSGANVLTF.

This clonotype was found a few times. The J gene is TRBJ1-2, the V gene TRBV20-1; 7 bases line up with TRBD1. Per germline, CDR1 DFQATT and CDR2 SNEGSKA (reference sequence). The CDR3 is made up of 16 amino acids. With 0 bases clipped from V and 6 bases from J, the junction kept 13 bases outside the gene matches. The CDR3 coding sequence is TGCAGTGCTAGAGATGGGACAGAAAGAATGTTAGATGGCTACACCTTC. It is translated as CSARDGTERMLDGYTF.

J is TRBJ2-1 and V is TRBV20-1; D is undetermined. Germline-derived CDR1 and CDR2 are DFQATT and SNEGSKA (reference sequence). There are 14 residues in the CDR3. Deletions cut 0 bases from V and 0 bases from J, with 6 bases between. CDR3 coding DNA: TGCAGTGCTAGAGAGGGTAACTCCTACAATGAGCAGTTCTTC. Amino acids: CSAREGNSYNEQFF.

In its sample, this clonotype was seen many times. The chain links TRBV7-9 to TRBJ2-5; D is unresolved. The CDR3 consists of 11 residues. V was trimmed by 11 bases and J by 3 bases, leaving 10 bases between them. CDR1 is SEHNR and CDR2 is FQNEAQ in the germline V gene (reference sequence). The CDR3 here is CAALGEETQYF. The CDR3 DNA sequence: TGTGCCGCACTTGGAGAAGAGACCCAGTACTTC.

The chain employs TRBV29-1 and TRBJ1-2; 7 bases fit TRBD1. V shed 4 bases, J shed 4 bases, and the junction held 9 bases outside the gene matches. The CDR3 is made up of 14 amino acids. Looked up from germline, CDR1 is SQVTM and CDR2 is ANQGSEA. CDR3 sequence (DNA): TGCAGCGTTGCGCGAAGACAGGGCCTCTATGGCTACACCTTC. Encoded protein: CSVARRQGLYGYTF.

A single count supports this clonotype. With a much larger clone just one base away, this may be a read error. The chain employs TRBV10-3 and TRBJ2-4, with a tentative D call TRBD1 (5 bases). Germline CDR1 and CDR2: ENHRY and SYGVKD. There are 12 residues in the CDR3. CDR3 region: CAISESKDIQHF. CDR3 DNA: TGTGCCATCAGTGAGTCAAAGGACATTCAGCACTTC.

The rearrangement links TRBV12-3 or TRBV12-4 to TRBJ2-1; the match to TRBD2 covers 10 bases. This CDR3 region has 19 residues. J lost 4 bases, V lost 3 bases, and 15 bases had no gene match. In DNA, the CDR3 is TGTGCCAGCAGTTTTAAGGTTAGGTTAACTAGCGGGGCTTACAATGAGCAGTTCTTC. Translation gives CASSFKVRLTSGAYNEQFF.

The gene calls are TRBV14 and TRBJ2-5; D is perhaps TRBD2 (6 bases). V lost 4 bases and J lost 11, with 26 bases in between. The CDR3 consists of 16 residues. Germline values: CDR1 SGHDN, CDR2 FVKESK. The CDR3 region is CASSPPLTGVHNEQYF. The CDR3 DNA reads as TGTGCCAGCAGCCCCCCCCTAACGGGAGTACACAATGAGCAGTACTTC.

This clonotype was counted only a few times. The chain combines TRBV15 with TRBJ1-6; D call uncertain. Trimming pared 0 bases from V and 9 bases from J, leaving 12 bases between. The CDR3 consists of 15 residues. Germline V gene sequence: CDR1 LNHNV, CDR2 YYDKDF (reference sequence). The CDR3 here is CATSREEGLASPLHF. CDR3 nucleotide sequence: TGTGCCACCAGCAGAGAGGAGGGTTTAGCTTCACCCCTCCACTTT.

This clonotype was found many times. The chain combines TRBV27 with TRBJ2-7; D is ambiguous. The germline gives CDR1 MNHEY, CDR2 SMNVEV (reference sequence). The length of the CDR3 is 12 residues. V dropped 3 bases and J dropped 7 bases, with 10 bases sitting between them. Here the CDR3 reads CASSFGLGEQYF. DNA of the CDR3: TGTGCCAGCAGTTTTGGCCTTGGGGAGCAGTACTTC.

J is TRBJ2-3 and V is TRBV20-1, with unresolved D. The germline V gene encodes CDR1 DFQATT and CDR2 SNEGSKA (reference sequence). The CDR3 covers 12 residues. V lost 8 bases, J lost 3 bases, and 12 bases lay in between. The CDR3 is CSPTRMTDTQYF. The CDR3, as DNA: TGCAGTCCGACGCGGATGACAGATACGCAGTATTTT.

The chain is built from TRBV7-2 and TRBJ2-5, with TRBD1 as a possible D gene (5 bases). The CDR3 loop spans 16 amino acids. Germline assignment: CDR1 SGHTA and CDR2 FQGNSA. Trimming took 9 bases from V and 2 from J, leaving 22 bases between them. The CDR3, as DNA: TGTGCCAGTTCTTTCCTAGACGGACAACCTCAAGAGACCCAGTACTTC. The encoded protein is CASSFLDGQPQETQYF.